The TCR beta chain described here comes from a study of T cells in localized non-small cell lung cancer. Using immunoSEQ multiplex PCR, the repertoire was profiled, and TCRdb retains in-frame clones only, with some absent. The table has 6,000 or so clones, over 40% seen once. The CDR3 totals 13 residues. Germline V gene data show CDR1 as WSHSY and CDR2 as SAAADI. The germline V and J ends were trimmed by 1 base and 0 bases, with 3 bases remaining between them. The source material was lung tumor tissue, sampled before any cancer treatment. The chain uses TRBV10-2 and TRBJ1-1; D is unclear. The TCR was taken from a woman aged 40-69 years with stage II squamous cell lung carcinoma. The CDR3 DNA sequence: TGCGCCAGCAGTGAGTATTTGAACACTGAAGCTTTCTTT. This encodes CASSEYLNTEAFF.